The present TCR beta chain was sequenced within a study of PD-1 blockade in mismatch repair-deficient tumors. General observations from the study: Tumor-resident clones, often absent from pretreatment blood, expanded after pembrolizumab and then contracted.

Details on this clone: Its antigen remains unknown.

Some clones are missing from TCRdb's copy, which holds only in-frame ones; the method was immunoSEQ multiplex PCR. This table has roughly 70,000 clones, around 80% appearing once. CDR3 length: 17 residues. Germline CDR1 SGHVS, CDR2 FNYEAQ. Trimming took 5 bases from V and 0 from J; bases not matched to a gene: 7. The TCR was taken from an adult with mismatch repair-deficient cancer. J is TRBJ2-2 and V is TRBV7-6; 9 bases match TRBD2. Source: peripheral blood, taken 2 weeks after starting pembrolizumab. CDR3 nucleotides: TGTGCCAGCAGCCTGCCGGGACTAGCACCGAACACCGGGGAGCTGTTTTTT. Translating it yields CASSLPGLAPNTGELFF.